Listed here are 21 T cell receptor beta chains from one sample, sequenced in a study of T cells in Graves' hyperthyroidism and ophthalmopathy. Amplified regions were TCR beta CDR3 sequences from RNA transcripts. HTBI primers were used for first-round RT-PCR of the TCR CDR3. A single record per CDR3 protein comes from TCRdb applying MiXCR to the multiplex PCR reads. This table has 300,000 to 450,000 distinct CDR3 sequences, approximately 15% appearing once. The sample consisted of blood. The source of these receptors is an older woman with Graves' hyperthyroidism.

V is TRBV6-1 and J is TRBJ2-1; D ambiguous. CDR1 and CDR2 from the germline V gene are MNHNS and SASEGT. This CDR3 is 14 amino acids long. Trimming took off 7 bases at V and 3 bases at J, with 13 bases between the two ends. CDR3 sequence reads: CASIRLAYYNEQFF. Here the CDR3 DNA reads TGTGCCAGCATAAGATTAGCCTACTACAATGAGCAGTTCTTC.

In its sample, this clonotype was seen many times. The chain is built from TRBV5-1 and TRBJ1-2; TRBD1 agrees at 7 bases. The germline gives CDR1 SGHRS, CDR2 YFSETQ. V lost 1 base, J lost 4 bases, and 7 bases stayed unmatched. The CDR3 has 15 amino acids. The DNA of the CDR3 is TGCGCCAGCAGCTTGCTCTCGACAGGGACCTATGGCTACACCTTC. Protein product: CASSLLSTGTYGYTF.

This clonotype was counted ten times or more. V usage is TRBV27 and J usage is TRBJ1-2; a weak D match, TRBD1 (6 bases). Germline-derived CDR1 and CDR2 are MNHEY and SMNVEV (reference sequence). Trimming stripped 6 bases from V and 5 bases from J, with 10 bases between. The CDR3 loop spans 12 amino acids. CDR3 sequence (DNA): TGTGCCAGCAGGGAAGGGGGATATGGCTACACCTTC. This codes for CASREGGYGYTF.

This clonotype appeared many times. CDR3 in DNA: TGTGCCAGCAGCTTTGGGACTGTCTACAATGAGCAGTTCTTC. Translating gives CASSFGTVYNEQFF. This chain links TRBV5-5 with TRBJ2-1; D might be TRBD2 (6 bases). Trimming took 2 bases from V and 3 from J, leaving 9 bases between them. The germline gives CDR1 SGHKS, CDR2 YYEKEE (reference sequence). This CDR3 is built from 14 residues.

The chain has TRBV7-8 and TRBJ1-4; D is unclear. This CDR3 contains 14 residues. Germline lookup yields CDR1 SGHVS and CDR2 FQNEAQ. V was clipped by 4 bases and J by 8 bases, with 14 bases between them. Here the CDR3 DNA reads TGTGCCAGCAGCTCGGGATCGAGAGGAGAAAAACTGTTTTTT. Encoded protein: CASSSGSRGEKLFF.

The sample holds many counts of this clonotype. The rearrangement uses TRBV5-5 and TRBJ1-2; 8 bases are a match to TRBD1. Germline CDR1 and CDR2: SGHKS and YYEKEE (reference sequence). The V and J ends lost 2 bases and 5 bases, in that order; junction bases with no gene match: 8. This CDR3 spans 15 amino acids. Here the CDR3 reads CASSFDRGAGYGYTF. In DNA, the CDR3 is TGTGCCAGCAGCTTCGACAGGGGCGCGGGGTATGGCTACACCTTC.

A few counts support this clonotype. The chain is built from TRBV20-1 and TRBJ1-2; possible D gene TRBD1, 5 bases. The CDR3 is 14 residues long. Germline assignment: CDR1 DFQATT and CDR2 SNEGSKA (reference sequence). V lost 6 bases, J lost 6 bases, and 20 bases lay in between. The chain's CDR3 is CSALQAQGFHGYTF. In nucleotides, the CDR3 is TGCAGTGCCTTACAGGCGCAGGGTTTCCATGGCTACACCTTC.

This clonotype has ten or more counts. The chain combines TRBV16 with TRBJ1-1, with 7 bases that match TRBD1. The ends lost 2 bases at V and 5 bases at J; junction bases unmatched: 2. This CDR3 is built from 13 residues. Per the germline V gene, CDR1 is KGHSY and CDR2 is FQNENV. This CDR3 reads CASSQMTGTEAFF. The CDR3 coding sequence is TGTGCCAGCAGCCAAATGACAGGGACTGAAGCTTTCTTT.

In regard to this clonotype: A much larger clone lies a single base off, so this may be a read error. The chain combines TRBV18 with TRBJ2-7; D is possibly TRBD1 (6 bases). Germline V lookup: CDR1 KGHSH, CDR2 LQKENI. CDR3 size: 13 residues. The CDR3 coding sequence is TGTGCCAGCTCACCCGGGACAAACTACGGGCAGTACTTC. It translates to CASSPGTNYGQYF. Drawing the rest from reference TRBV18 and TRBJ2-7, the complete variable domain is NAGVMQNPRHLVRRRGQEARLRCSPMKGHSHVYWYRQLPEEGLKFMVYLQKENIIDESGMPKERFSAEFPKEGPSILRIQQVVRGDSAAYFCASSPGTNYGQYFGPGTRLTVT.

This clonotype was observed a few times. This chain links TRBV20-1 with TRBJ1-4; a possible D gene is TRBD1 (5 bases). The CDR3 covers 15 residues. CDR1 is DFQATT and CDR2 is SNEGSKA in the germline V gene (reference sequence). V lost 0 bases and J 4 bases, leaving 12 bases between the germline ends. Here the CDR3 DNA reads TGCAGTGCTAGAGATCGAGGACATCGTAATGAAAAACTGTTTTTT. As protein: CSARDRGHRNEKLFF.

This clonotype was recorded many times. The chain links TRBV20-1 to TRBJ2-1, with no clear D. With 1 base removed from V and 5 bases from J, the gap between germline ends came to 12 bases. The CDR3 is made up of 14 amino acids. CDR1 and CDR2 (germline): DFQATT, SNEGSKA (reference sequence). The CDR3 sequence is CSARVRDGHNEQFF. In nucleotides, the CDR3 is TGCAGTGCTAGAGTTCGTGACGGCCACAATGAGCAGTTCTTC.

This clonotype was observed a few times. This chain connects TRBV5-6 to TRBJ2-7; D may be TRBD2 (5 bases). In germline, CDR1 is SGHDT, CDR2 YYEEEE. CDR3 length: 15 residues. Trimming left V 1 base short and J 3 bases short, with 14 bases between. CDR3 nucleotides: TGTGCCAGCAGCTTGTTTCCGGGATTGAACTACGAGCAGTACTTC. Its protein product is CASSLFPGLNYEQYF.

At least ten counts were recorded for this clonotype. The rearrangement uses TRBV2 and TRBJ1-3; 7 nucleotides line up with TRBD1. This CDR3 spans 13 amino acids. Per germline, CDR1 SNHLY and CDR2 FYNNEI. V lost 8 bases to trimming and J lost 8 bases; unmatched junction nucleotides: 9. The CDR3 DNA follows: TGTGCCAGCCGGGCGGACAGGCGACACACCATATATTTT. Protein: CASRADRRHTIYF.

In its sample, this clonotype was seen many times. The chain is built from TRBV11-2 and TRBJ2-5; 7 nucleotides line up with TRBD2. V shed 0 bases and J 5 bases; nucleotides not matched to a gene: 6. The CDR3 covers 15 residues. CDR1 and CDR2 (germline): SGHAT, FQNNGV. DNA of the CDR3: TGTGCCAGCAGCTTAGACGGGAGGAGTATGGAGACCCAGTACTTC. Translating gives CASSLDGRSMETQYF.

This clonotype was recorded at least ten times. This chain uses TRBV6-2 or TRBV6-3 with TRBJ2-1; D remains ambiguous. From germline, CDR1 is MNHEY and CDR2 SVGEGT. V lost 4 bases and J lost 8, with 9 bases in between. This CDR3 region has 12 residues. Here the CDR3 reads CASSFGPDEQFF. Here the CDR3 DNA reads TGTGCCAGCAGTTTTGGTCCCGATGAGCAGTTCTTC.

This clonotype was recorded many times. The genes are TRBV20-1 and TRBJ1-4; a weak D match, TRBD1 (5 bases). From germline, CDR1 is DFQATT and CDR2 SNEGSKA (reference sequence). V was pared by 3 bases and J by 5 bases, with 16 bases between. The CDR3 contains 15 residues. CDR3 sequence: CSAREHSGRNEKLFF. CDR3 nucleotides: TGCAGTGCTAGGGAACACTCGGGACGAAATGAAAAACTGTTTTTT.

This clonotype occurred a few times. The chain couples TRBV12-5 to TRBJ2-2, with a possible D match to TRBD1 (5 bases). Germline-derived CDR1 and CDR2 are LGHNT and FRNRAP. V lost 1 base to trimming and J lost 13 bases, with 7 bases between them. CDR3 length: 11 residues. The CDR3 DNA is TGTGCTAGTGGTTTGGGACAGTCGCTGTTTTTT. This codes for CASGLGQSLFF.

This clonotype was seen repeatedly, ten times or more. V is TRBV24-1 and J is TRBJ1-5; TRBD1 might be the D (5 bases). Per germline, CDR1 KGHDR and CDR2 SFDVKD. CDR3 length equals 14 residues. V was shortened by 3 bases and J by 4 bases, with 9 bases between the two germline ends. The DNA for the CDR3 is TGTGCCACCAGTGATCCCAGGACAAATCAGCCCCAGCATTTT. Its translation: CATSDPRTNQPQHF.

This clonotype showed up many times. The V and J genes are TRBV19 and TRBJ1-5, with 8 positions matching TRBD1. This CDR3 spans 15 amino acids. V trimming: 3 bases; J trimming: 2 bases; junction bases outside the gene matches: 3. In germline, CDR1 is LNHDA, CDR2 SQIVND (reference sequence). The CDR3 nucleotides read TGTGCCAGTAGTATGGACAGGGAGGGCAATCAGCCCCAGCATTTT. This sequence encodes CASSMDREGNQPQHF. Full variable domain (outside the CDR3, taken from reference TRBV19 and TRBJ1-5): DGGITQSPKYLFRKEGQNVTLSCEQNLNHDAMYWYRQDPGQGLRLIYYSQIVNDFQKGDIAEGYSVSREKKESFPLTVTSAQKNPTAFYLCASSMDREGNQPQHFGDGTRLSIL.

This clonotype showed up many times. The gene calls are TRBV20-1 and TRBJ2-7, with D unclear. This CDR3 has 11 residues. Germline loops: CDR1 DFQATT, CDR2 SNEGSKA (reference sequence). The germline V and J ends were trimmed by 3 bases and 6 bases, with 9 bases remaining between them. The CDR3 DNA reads TGCAGTGCTAGTCCTCCCTGCGAGCAGTACTTC. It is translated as CSASPPCEQYF.

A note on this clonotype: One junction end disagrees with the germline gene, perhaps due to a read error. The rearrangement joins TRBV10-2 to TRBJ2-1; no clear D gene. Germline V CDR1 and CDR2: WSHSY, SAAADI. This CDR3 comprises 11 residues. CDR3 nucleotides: TGCGCCAGCAGACTTTACAATGAGCAGTCCTTC. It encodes CASRLYNEQSF.